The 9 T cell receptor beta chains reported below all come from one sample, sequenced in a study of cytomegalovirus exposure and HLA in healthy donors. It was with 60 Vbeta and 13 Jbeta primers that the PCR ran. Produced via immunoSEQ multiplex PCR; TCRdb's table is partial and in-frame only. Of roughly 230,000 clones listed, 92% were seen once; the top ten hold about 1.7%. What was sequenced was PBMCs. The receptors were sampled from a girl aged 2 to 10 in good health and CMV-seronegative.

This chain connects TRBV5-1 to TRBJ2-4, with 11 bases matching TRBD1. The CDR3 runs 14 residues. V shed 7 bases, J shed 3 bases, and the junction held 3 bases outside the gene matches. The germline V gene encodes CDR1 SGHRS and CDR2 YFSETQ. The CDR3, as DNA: TGCGCCAGCCGGGACAGGGGGTACAAAAACATTCAGTACTTC. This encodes CASRDRGYKNIQYF.

CDR3 sequence: CASSLSPSGGASQYF. In nucleotides, the CDR3 is TGTGCCAGCAGTTTATCGCCTAGCGGGGGGGCCAGCCAATATTTT. This chain uses TRBV27 with TRBJ2-3; 12 positions match TRBD2. Germline V gene sequence: CDR1 MNHEY, CDR2 SMNVEV (reference sequence). The CDR3 contains 15 residues. V dropped 0 bases and J dropped 15; count of bases not matched to a gene: 10.

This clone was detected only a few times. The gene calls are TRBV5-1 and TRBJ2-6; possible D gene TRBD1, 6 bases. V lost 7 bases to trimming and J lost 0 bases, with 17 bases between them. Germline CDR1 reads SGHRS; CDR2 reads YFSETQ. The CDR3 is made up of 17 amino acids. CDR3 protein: CASVTGNLPSGANVLTF. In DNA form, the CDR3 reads TGCGCCAGCGTAACAGGGAATCTCCCCTCTGGGGCCAACGTCCTGACTTTC.

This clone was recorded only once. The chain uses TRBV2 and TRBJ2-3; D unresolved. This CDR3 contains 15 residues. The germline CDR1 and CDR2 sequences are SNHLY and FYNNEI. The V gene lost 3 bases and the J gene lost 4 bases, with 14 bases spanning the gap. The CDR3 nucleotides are TGTGCCAGCAGTGAGTACAGTGCCCCCGCAGATACGCAGTATTTT. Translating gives CASSEYSAPADTQYF.

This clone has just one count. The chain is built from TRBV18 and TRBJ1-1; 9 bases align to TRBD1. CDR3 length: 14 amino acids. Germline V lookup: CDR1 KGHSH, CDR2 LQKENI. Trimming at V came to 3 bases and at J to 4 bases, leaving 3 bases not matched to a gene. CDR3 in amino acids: CASSPDRGSTEAFF. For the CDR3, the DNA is TGTGCCAGCTCACCGGACAGGGGAAGCACTGAAGCTTTCTTT.

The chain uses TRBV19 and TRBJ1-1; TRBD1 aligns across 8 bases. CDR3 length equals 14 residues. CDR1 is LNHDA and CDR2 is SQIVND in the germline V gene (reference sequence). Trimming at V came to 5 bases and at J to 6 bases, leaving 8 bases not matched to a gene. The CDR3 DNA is TGTGCCAGTAGTGCGATGGACAGGGCACCTGAAGCTTTCTTT. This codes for CASSAMDRAPEAFF.

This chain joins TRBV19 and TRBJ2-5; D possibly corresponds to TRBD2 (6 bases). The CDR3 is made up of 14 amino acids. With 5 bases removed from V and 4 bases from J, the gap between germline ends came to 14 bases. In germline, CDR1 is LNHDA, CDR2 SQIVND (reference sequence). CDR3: CASSFLGEAETQYF. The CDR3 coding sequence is TGTGCCAGTAGTTTCCTGGGGGAGGCAGAGACCCAGTACTTC.

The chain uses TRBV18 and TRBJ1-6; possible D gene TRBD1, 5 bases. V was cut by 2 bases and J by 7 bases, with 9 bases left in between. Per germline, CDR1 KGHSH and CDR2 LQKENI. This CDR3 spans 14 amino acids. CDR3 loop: CASSPSGQNSPLHF. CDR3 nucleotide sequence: TGTGCCAGCTCACCATCAGGACAAAATTCACCCCTCCACTTT. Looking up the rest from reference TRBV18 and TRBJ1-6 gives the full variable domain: NAGVMQNPRHLVRRRGQEARLRCSPMKGHSHVYWYRQLPEEGLKFMVYLQKENIIDESGMPKERFSAEFPKEGPSILRIQQVVRGDSAAYFCASSPSGQNSPLHFGNGTRLTVT.

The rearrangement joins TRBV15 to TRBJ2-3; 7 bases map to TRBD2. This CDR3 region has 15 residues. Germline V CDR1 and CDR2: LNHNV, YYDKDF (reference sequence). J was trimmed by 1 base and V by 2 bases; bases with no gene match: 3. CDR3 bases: TGTGCCACCAGCAGAATACGGGGGGGCACAGATACGCAGTATTTT. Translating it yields CATSRIRGGTDTQYF.